This entry features one T cell receptor beta chain sequence. The sample originates from a study of blood T cell repertoires in COVID-19. Study context: PBMCs, B-cell-depleted T cells, or T cells provided the cDNA or gDNA that made up the material.

Participant-given clinical history determined each cohort assignment. Either two negative PCRs, clearance, or symptom resolution qualified Cohort 3 donors as recovered. Original processing methods: For nucleated cells, counts were estimated from reference gene primer amplification. Generated by immunoSEQ multiplex PCR, the TCRdb table keeps only in-frame clones and is missing some. Clone size and V and J calls were adopted from that table, with D and trimming inferred from the DNA. The sample gives around 500,000 clones, around 87% of which show up once; 1.5% to 2% is in the top ten. The CDR3 covers 14 residues. The V end was cut by 5 bases, the J end by 5 bases, with 15 bases between. CDR1 and CDR2 (germline): SGHTA, FQGNSA.

The genes are TRBV7-2 and TRBJ1-2; tentative D call: TRBD1 (5 bases). The source of this sequence is a middle-aged woman who had recovered from COVID-19. What was sequenced was PBMCs or T cells enriched from blood (not recorded which). For the CDR3, the DNA is TGTGCCAGCAGCCCGACCTTGGGGCCTTATGGCTACACCTTC. Amino acids: CASSPTLGPYGYTF.